This T cell receptor (beta chain) is drawn from a study of Graves' ophthalmopathy and Graves' hyperthyroidism. Other autoimmune disease, uncontrolled infection, pregnancy and lactation led to exclusion. The CDR3 covers 14 residues. V was pared by 1 base and J by 5 bases, with 11 bases between. TCR beta CDR3 amplification used RNA transcripts. Amplification began with first-round RT-PCR using HTBI primers, then second-round multiplex PCR was performed. TCRdb re-derived calls from the multiplex PCR reads in MiXCR, one entry per CDR3 protein. The table has 260,000 or so distinct CDR3 sequences, 45% seen once; the top ten hold about half.

This chain links TRBV12-3 or TRBV12-4 with TRBJ1-1; no reliable D call. The TCR was taken from an adult man with Graves' ophthalmopathy. Source material: peripheral blood. In nucleotides, the CDR3 is TGTGCCAGCAGTTTAGTACGGACGGGAACTGAAGCTTTCTTT. Translated: CASSLVRTGTEAFF.